This TCR beta chain was documented in a study of early T cells in non-severe SARS-CoV-2 infection. TCRdb used MiXCR to reprocess the 5' RACE reads, holding one entry per CDR3 protein. The sample contains some 52,000 distinct CDR3 sequences, 7% to 9% of which appear only once. On this clonotype: The antigen is unknown.

Points from the study as a whole: Sequences matched to VDJdb favored anti-spike CD8 responses, while private and CD4 specificities were missed.

CDR1 and CDR2 (germline): DFQATT, SNEGSKA (reference sequence). V was cut by 2 bases and J by 4 bases, with 14 bases left in between. The CDR3 loop spans 14 amino acids. Specimen: whole blood. The sequence derives from an adult who was a healthcare worker with PCR-confirmed SARS-CoV-2 infection or an uninfected control (not recorded which). This sequence joins TRBV20-1 and TRBJ2-5; a weak D match, TRBD1 (6 bases). CDR3 bases: TGCAGTGCTAGAATAAACAGGGCCCCAGAGACCCAGTACTTC. Translating it yields CSARINRAPETQYF.